This T cell receptor beta chain was sequenced in a study of T cells in Graves' hyperthyroidism and ophthalmopathy (dated by TCRdb to the late 2010s). Notes on the research overall: Peripheral blood samples were taken at initial diagnosis, before any treatment was given. To identify TCR V-J signatures that set the groups apart, the researchers used a discovery cohort of about a hundred patients, made up of 43 with Graves' ophthalmopathy and some 56 with stable Graves' hyperthyroidism. Prospective prediction of ophthalmopathy was tested in an independent validation cohort of 18 to 20 hyperthyroidism patients and 17 patients who later progressed to ophthalmopathy. The approximately 97 discovery patients were randomly divided into training and test sets at a 7:3 ratio. The study also compared thyroid tissue and blood T-cell repertoires from roughly 6 Graves' hyperthyroidism patients. Once sampling was done, hyperthyroidism patients were given methimazole at a starting dose of 30 mg daily, whereas ophthalmopathy patients were given high-dose intravenous methylprednisolone. According to the paper, TCR Vbeta CDR3 sequencing was carried out on some 140 peripheral blood samples, which came from under 50 ophthalmopathy, around 75 hyperthyroidism and roughly 17 progressor patients.

Amplification of TCR beta CDR3 regions was carried out from RNA transcripts. The TCR CDR3 was subjected to a first round of RT-PCR using the HTBI primer set and the Qiagen OneStep RT-PCR kit. The libraries were constructed in a second round of multiplex PCR and then size-selected and purified. The libraries were sequenced on an Illumina HiSeq2000 using paired-end 100 bp reads. Processing in the source paper ran as follows. SOAPnuke was used to process the raw data, removing reads that contained adapters or uncalled bases, had a mean Phred below 15, or lacked an exact match to the constant primer or identifier. High-quality paired reads were merged with COPE v1.2.5, and unique nucleotide sequences were defined as clonotypes. Clonotypes were aligned to IMGT TRBV, TRBD and TRBJ reference segments using MiTCR v1.1. The analysis included only V-J combinations with a frequency above 0.0001, which together covered roughly 99% of the repertoires. A TCS score was defined as the ratio between F50 (clonal expansion) and ExV (chaos), using BLOSUM62-based TCRdist between CDR3 peptides within each V-J. Welch's t-statistics and random forest reduced fewer than 550 V-J features to some 14, which were used in a naive Bayes classifier (R e1071). TCRdb redid the processing of the public reads, applying fastp at Q25 and MiXCR, and retained in-frame beta chains. Rows with one shared CDR3 protein collapse into an entry with the most common genes and DNA. None of the V and J calls come from the authors' own analysis; TCRdb made them. This sample is represented by about 550,000 distinct CDR3 sequences; less than 25% of them were singletons. Around 27% of the sample is in the top ten clones.

Comments on this clonotype: Its antigen remains undetermined. The sample holds no much larger clone one base away, and base qualities are not on file.

Graves' hyperthyroidism was defined as stable when no progression to ophthalmopathy occurred over 18 months of follow-up. Hyperthyroidism patients were newly diagnosed, had a disease duration of under 2 months, and were aged 18 to 65 years. Exclusion was applied to patients with uncontrolled infections, other autoimmune diseases, pregnancy or lactation. Diagnoses relied on clinical symptoms, serum thyroxine and TRAb, thyroid ultrasound and orbital computed tomography. PBMCs were separated from approximately 10 ml of fresh peripheral blood using Ficoll-Paque density gradient centrifugation. Total RNA was extracted with Trizol reagent, and quality was checked on an Agilent 2100 Bioanalyzer. On the study overall, not on this receptor specifically: In validation, the model predicted progression to ophthalmopathy with 55% to 71% sensitivity and approximately 78% specificity, a median of roughly seven months before onset. Most expanded thyroid clonotypes (frequency above 0.001) were also detected in blood, suggesting blood repertoires may reflect thyroid immune responses. A 13 V-J signature model separated ophthalmopathy from stable hyperthyroidism, with 87.88% sensitivity and 81.08% specificity in cross-validation and 80%/75% in testing. No statistical method was used to set the sample size in advance, and investigators knew the group allocation.

Trimming removed 3 bases from V and 5 bases from J, leaving 8 bases between the germline ends. For CDR1 and CDR2, the germline V gene lists SGHTA and FQGNSA. From the cysteine up to the phenylalanine, the CDR3 has a length of 14 residues. The entry retains the CDR3 DNA only, 42 bases that are in frame from base 1. Sequenced sample: blood. This receptor was taken from a man younger than 35 with Graves' hyperthyroidism. The sequence joins TRBV7-2 to TRBJ1-6; confidence is insufficient to name the D gene. The CDR3 region reads CASSLWVNNSPLHF. The sequenced DNA is TGTGCCAGCAGCTTGTGGGTAAATAATTCACCCCTCCACTTT.